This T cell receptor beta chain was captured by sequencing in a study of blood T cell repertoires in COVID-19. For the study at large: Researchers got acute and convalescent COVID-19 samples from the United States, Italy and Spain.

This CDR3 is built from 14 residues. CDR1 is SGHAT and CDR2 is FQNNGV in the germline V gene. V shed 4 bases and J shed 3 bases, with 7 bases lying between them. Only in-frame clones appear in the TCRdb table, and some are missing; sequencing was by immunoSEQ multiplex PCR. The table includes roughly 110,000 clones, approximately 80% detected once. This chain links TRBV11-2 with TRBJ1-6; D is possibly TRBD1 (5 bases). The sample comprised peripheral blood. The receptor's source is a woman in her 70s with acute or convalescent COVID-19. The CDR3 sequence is CASSSTDYNSPLHF. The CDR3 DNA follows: TGTGCCAGCAGCTCGACAGACTATAATTCACCCCTCCACTTT.